Listed below are T cell receptor beta chains from one sample, sequenced in a study of blood T cell repertoires in COVID-19. Sequenced by immunoSEQ multiplex PCR; TCRdb stores in-frame clones only, minus some. The sample has roughly 120,000 clones, 70% to 75% seen once; the top ten hold approximately 5.9%. Specimen: peripheral blood. The receptors here all came from a man at least 80 years old with COVID-19, enrolled during active disease. The CDR3 runs from the conserved cysteine through the conserved F or W. The order of the fields is V gene, clone size, J gene, D gene, CDR3 DNA, CDR3 protein. A D gene is named only where the DNA matches it firmly. Some rows have no size entry. The others give once, few or many, or a class for an expanded clone.

TRBV4-1	-	TRBJ1-5	-	TGCGCCAGCAGCCCGGGACAAACTAATAGCAATCAGCCCCAGCATTTT	CASSPGQTNSNQPQHF
TRBV24-1	few	TRBJ1-5	-	TGTGCCACCAGTGACCCGACAGTCCCCCTCGGGAGCAATCAGCCCCAGCATTTT	CATSDPTVPLGSNQPQHF
TRBV7-3	-	TRBJ2-3	-	TGTGCCAGCAGCTTAGTCTTCACAGATACGCAGTATTTT	CASSLVFTDTQYF
TRBV28	-	TRBJ2-7	TRBD1	TGTGCCAGCAGTTATGGACAGGGGGTCTACGAGCAGTACTTC	CASSYGQGVYEQYF
TRBV18	-	TRBJ2-3	TRBD2	TGTGCCAGCTCACCACGCCAACTAGCGGGAGGGTTGGATACGCAGTATTTT	CASSPRQLAGGLDTQYF
TRBV20-1	-	TRBJ1-2	TRBD1	TGCAGTGCTAGTGCATTGGGCCCGGGACAGGGAGGAGGCTACACCTTC	CSASALGPGQGGGYTF
TRBV18	-	TRBJ1-4	-	TGTGCCAGCTCACCACCGTCGGGGGGTGGTGGTAATGAAAAACTGTTTTTT	CASSPPSGGGGNEKLFF
TRBV28	-	TRBJ2-7	TRBD1	TGTGCCAGCAGACGGACAGGGACCTCCTACGAGCAGTACTTC	CASRRTGTSYEQYF
TRBV20-1	-	TRBJ2-7	-	TGCAGTGCTAGCTTAATGCGCGAGCAGTACTTC	CSASLMREQYF
TRBV11-2	-	TRBJ2-7	-	TGTGCCAGCAGCTTCCCCGCGGGGGCCGCCTACGAGCAGTACTTC	CASSFPAGAAYEQYF
TRBV29-1	-	TRBJ2-2	-	TGCAGCGCTCTGGGGCGGCGGACGAACACCGGGGAGCTGTTTTTT	CSALGRRTNTGELFF
TRBV3-1/TRBV3-2	-	TRBJ2-1	-	TGTGCCAGCAGCCGCGCCGCCTACAATGAGCAGTTCTTC	CASSRAAYNEQFF
TRBV30	-	TRBJ2-1	TRBD2	TGTGCCTGGACTCCGGGACTAGTATACAATGAGCAGTTCTTC	CAWTPGLVYNEQFF
TRBV27	-	TRBJ2-5	-	TGTGCCAGCAGTTTATGGGCTAGCAAAGAGACCCAGTACTTC	CASSLWASKETQYF
TRBV7-9	-	TRBJ1-4	-	TGTGCCAGCAGCCGGGCGGGGGATGAAAAACTGTTTTTT	CASSRAGDEKLFF
TRBV28	-	TRBJ1-2	-	TGTGCCAGCAGCTTGATTGTTCGGAGGGGGGGAGGCTACACCTTC	CASSLIVRRGGGYTF
TRBV3-1/TRBV3-2	-	TRBJ1-3	-	TGTGCCAGCAGCCAGGGCGCAAGAAACACCATATATTTT	CASSQGARNTIYF
TRBV5-4	-	TRBJ1-1	-	TGTGCCAGCAGCCCTATTAAACAGGGAGAAACTGAAGCTTTCTTT	CASSPIKQGETEAFF
TRBV7-3	-	TRBJ1-5	-	TGTGCCAGCAGCTTAGCCAGGGATAGCAATCAGCCCCAGCATTTT	CASSLARDSNQPQHF
TRBV6-6	once	TRBJ1-2	-	TGTGCCAGCAGCAGTGGGTTGGAGGACTATGGCTACACCTTC	CASSSGLEDYGYTF
TRBV4-1	-	TRBJ2-7	TRBD1	TGCGCCAGCAGCCCTTACAGGACAGGGCTTGGGAGGTACGAGCAGTACTTC	CASSPYRTGLGRYEQYF
TRBV28	-	TRBJ1-2	-	TGTGCCAGCAGTTCAATAGGGGGTACTAACTATGGCTACACCTTC	CASSSIGGTNYGYTF
TRBV10-3	-	TRBJ2-2	TRBD1	TGTGCCATCAGTGAGTCGGGGACAGGGGGCAAAAACGGGGAGCTGTTTTTT	CAISESGTGGKNGELFF
TRBV10-3	-	TRBJ2-7	-	TGTGCCATCAGTGAGACGCCCAGGGACGAGCAGTACTTC	CAISETPRDEQYF
TRBV3-1/TRBV3-2	-	TRBJ2-1	-	TGTGCCAGCAGCCCGATGGGTGGGGGGAATGAGCAGTTCTTC	CASSPMGGGNEQFF
TRBV5-8	-	TRBJ2-3	TRBD2	TGTGCCAGCAGCTCCCTAGCGGGCACAGATACGCAGTATTTT	CASSSLAGTDTQYF
TRBV11-2	once	TRBJ1-2	-	TGTGCCAGCAGCTTAGACCCGTTGAACTATGGCTACACCTTC	CASSLDPLNYGYTF
TRBV2	-	TRBJ1-3	-	TGTGCCAGCAGTGTCCTAGTTGGGGGCAGGGGCGGAAACACCATATATTTT	CASSVLVGGRGGNTIYF
TRBV2	once	TRBJ2-1	-	TGTGCCAGCAGTGAATCGGTTGTGGAGATCGGCTACAATGAGCAGTTCTTC	CASSESVVEIGYNEQFF
TRBV18	once	TRBJ2-1	TRBD2	TGTGCCAGCTCACCTGGGCCCCGGGGGGATGAGCAGTTCTTC	CASSPGPRGDEQFF
TRBV11-3	once	TRBJ2-1	-	TGTGCCAGCAGCTTCGCGGGGGCTTCCTACAATGAGCAGTTCTTC	CASSFAGASYNEQFF
TRBV6-2/TRBV6-3	few	TRBJ2-7	-	TGTGCCAGCAGTTACTCGAGGTGGAACTACGAGCAGTACTTC	CASSYSRWNYEQYF
TRBV10-3	-	TRBJ2-5	TRBD1	TGTGCCATCAGTGAGACCTTCTCCCTCGGGACAGGGGGAAGAGAGACCCAGTACTTC	CAISETFSLGTGGRETQYF
TRBV7-9	few	TRBJ1-1	-	TGTGCCAGCAGCTTAGAAGCTGGGTGGGCATTCTTT	CASSLEAGWAFF
TRBV29-1	few	TRBJ1-1	TRBD1	TGCAGCGTGGCAGACAGGGGGTGGGGCGAAGCTTTCTTT	CSVADRGWGEAFF
TRBV4-2	once	TRBJ2-3	-	TGTGCCAGCAGCCAAGGGAGGGGGGGCCCCACAGATACGCAGTATTTT	CASSQGRGGPTDTQYF
TRBV7-3	-	TRBJ1-1	-	TGTGCCAGCAGCTCCAGGGGGAACACTGAAGCTTTCTTT	CASSSRGNTEAFF
TRBV29-1	-	TRBJ1-1	TRBD1	TGCAGCCCCTCGCGACAGGGGAACACTGAAGCTTTCTTT	CSPSRQGNTEAFF
TRBV6-5	-	TRBJ2-2	-	TGTGCCACCGACACAAAAACCGGGGAGCTGTTTTTT	CATDTKTGELFF